This T cell receptor beta chain was identified during a study of Graves' ophthalmopathy and Graves' hyperthyroidism. The study amplified TCR beta CDR3 regions using RNA transcripts. Amplification began with first-round RT-PCR using HTBI primers, then second-round multiplex PCR was performed. TCRdb reprocessed the multiplex PCR reads via MiXCR and lists one record per CDR3 protein. This sample has 40,000 to 45,000 distinct CDR3 sequences; under 65% occur once, and the top ten carry more than 15%. Physicians reached a diagnosis by relying on clinical symptoms, serum thyroxine, TRAb, thyroid ultrasound and orbital computed tomography. This clonotype has only one observation. Its antigen is unidentified. Points from the study as a whole: Ophthalmopathy was separated from stable hyperthyroidism by a 13-signature model with 85% to 90% sensitivity and just under 84% specificity. Also, most clonotypes expanded in the thyroid above 0.001 frequency appeared in blood.

The sample comprised peripheral blood. The receptor was isolated from an adult man with Graves' ophthalmopathy.

CDR3 protein: CSVDRGMNTEAFF. DNA of the CDR3: TGCAGCGTTGATCGGGGGATGAACACTGAAGCTTTCTTT. The chain employs TRBV29-1 and TRBJ1-1; possible D gene TRBD1, 5 bases. The CDR3 is 13 residues long. The V and J ends lost 3 bases and 0 bases respectively, with 8 bases between them. Germline V lookup: CDR1 SQVTM, CDR2 ANQGSEA.